Listed here are 26 T cell receptor beta chains from one sample, sequenced in a study of vaccination effects on CD4 cells after COVID-19 (dated 2022 in TCRdb). The protocol used for the library was the immunoSEQ multiplex PCR assay. As stored in TCRdb, this immuneACCESS dataset retains in-frame rearrangements with V and J assigned. A fraction of the clones does not appear; measured against another copy, unresolved V genes explain less than half of the discrepancy, and the remainder lacks a known reason. This sample comprises about 70,000 clones, roughly 80% of them detected only once. More than 10% of the sample is in the top ten clones. Their target antigens are unknown. In the ViraFEST assay, PBMC were stimulated with viral peptide pools, and antigen-specific CD4+ T cell clonotypes were then identified by expansion using TCR sequencing. After 10 days of culture, CD4+ T cells were isolated with the EasySep CD4+ T cell isolation kit. None of the healthy vaccine recipients had a prior SARS-CoV-2 infection, which was confirmed by nucleocapsid antibody tests that came back negative both before and after vaccination.

The sequences come from CD4+ T cells from PBMCs cultured with SARS-CoV-2 spike peptides, collected before COVID-19 vaccination. The cell subset or site label for this specimen denotes: SARS-CoV-2 spike overlapping peptide pool stimulation. The receptor source for this set is a human donor who received a COVID-19 vaccine.

The chain couples TRBV9 to TRBJ2-1; D might be TRBD1 (6 bases). This CDR3 has 13 amino acids. CDR1 is SGDLS and CDR2 is YYNGEE in the germline V gene. V lost 4 bases, J lost 9 bases, and 14 bases lay in between. CDR3 protein: CASSPQGIGEQFF. CDR3 in DNA: TGTGCCAGCAGCCCGCAGGGGATCGGTGAGCAGTTCTTC. Filled out from reference TRBV9 and TRBJ2-1, the complete variable domain reads DSGVTQTPKHLITATGQRVTLRCSPRSGDLSVYWYQQSLDQGLQFLIQYYNGEERAKGNILERFSAQQFPDLHSELNLSSLELGDSALYFCASSPQGIGEQFFGPGTRLTVL.

The V and J genes are TRBV7-9 and TRBJ2-5; TRBD1 aligns across 8 bases. Per germline, CDR1 SEHNR and CDR2 FQNEAQ (reference sequence). The V gene end was trimmed by 6 bases and the J gene end by 1 base; junction bases not matched to a gene: 4. The CDR3 loop spans 14 amino acids. The DNA of the CDR3 is TGTGCCAGCAGGGCCGGGACAGGCCAAGAGACCCAGTACTTC. Translated, it gives CASRAGTGQETQYF.

This sequence joins TRBV27 and TRBJ1-3, with a tentative D call TRBD1 (6 bases). V lost 5 bases and J lost 0, with 11 bases in between. The CDR3 contains 15 residues. Per germline, CDR1 MNHEY and CDR2 SMNVEV (reference sequence). The CDR3 coding sequence is TGTGCCAGCAGTCCTAGACAGGTCTCTGGAAACACCATATATTTT. It is translated as CASSPRQVSGNTIYF.

The count of this clone is one. This chain joins TRBV24-1 and TRBJ2-7; perhaps TRBD1 as D (5 bases). The CDR3 consists of 17 residues. CDR1 and CDR2 from the germline V gene are KGHDR and SFDVKD. V gave up 3 bases and J gave up 0 bases, with 17 bases separating them. CDR3 nucleotide sequence: TGTGCCACCAGTGATATTGCAGGACAACCGAGCTCCTACGAGCAGTACGTC. It translates to CATSDIAGQPSSYEQYV.

The chain joins TRBV6-5 to TRBJ2-7; TRBD2 aligns across 7 bases. CDR3 length equals 14 residues. V shed 5 bases and J 2 bases; nucleotides not matched to a gene: 6. Per germline, CDR1 MNHEY and CDR2 SVGAGI. CDR3 sequence reads: CASSPQAGPYEQYV. The CDR3 region has the DNA TGTGCCAGCAGTCCTCAAGCGGGGCCCTACGAGCAGTACGTC.

The CDR3 loop is CASSLTLAGGGREQFF. The CDR3 DNA follows: TGTGCCAGCAGCCTTACACTAGCGGGGGGGGGAAGGGAGCAGTTCTTC. The V gene is TRBV7-3, the J gene TRBJ2-1; 13 nucleotides align to TRBD2. Per the germline V gene, CDR1 is SGHTA and CDR2 is FQGTGA. The CDR3 totals 16 residues. The V gene end was trimmed by 5 bases and the J gene end by 10 bases; junction bases not matched to a gene: 11.

Here the CDR3 reads CATSDPGQEAFF. The CDR3 region has the DNA TGTGCCACCAGTGACCCGGGACAGGAAGCTTTCTTT. This sequence joins TRBV24-1 and TRBJ1-1; TRBD1 matches at 7 bases. Trimming at V came to 4 bases and at J to 8 bases, leaving 3 bases not matched to a gene. The CDR3 sequence is 12 residues long. Germline CDR1 reads KGHDR; CDR2 reads SFDVKD.

The J gene is TRBJ1-2, the V gene TRBV5-1; D remains unclear. V gave up 0 bases and J gave up 7 bases, with 10 bases separating them. The CDR3 extends over 13 amino acids. The germline V gene has CDR1 SGHRS and CDR2 YFSETQ. Written as DNA, the CDR3 is TGCGCCAGCAGCTTGGACCAGGATCGTGGCTACACCTTC. Protein sequence: CASSLDQDRGYTF.

This rearrangement joins TRBV29-1 to TRBJ1-1; a weak D match, TRBD1 (5 bases). The CDR3 runs 13 residues. The ends were cut back, 7 bases at V and 2 bases at J, with 14 bases in the middle. Germline V gene sequence: CDR1 SQVTM, CDR2 ANQGSEA. The CDR3 loop is CSAGHIPNTEAFF. The CDR3 DNA reads TGCAGCGCAGGACACATCCCTAACACTGAAGCTTTCTTT. Filled out from reference TRBV29-1 and TRBJ1-1, the complete variable domain reads SAVISQKPSRDICQRGTSLTIQCQVDSQVTMMFWYRQQPGQSLTLIATANQGSEATYESGFVIDKFPISRPNLTFSTLTVSNMSPEDSSIYLCSAGHIPNTEAFFGQGTRLTVV.

The V gene is TRBV6-5, the J gene TRBJ2-2; 9 nucleotides line up with TRBD1. In germline, CDR1 is MNHEY, CDR2 SVGAGI. The CDR3 extends over 13 amino acids. V shed 7 bases, J shed 10 bases, and the junction held 7 bases outside the gene matches. The CDR3 DNA follows: TGTGCCAGCATCGGGACAGGGACCCCGGAGCTGTTTTTT. Encoded protein: CASIGTGTPELFF.

The chain combines TRBV2 with TRBJ2-1; D unclear. The CDR3 spans 15 residues. Germline lookup yields CDR1 SNHLY and CDR2 FYNNEI. Deletions cut 6 bases from V and 3 bases from J, with 15 bases between. The CDR3 protein is CASRATLTGYNEQFF. DNA of the CDR3: TGTGCCAGCAGGGCCACACTTACGGGCTACAATGAGCAGTTCTTC.

By share, this clone counts as medium-sized (0.01 to 0.1%). This rearrangement joins TRBV7-2 to TRBJ2-1; TRBD1 might be the D (6 bases). Trimming took 5 bases from V and 1 from J, leaving 15 bases between them. In germline, CDR1 is SGHTA, CDR2 FQGNSA. The CDR3 extends over 16 amino acids. The CDR3 region is CASSLQSTGSYNEQFF. In DNA, the CDR3 is TGTGCCAGCAGCCTGCAGTCAACAGGGTCCTACAATGAGCAGTTCTTC.

V gene TRBV7-2 combines with J gene TRBJ1-6, with 8 bases aligning to TRBD1. The V and J ends lost 5 bases and 5 bases, in that order; junction bases with no gene match: 2. Germline assignment: CDR1 SGHTA and CDR2 FQGNSA. The CDR3 consists of 14 residues. CDR3 coding DNA: TGTGCCAGCAGCCGGACAGGGAATAATTCACCCCTCCACTTT. This codes for CASSRTGNNSPLHF.

This chain joins TRBV7-3 and TRBJ2-2, with 10 bases that match TRBD2. The CDR3 sequence is 15 residues long. Germline V CDR1 and CDR2: SGHTA, FQGTGA. J was trimmed by 1 base and V by 5 bases; bases with no gene match: 1. The CDR3 DNA follows: TGTGCCAGCAGCCGACTAGCGGGGAACACCGGGGAGCTGTTTTTT. The encoded protein is CASSRLAGNTGELFF.

The rearrangement uses TRBV27 and TRBJ1-1; 10 nucleotides match TRBD1. CDR3 size: 13 residues. V lost 6 bases to trimming and J lost 4 bases; unmatched junction nucleotides: 2. Germline loops: CDR1 MNHEY, CDR2 SMNVEV (reference sequence). This CDR3 reads CASRRTGGTEAFF. CDR3 nucleotides: TGTGCCAGCAGGAGGACAGGGGGCACTGAAGCTTTCTTT.

The chain has TRBV28 and TRBJ2-5, with D possibly TRBD2 on 7 matching bases. Trimming shortened V by 6 bases and J by 4 bases, and 18 bases separated the two germline ends. In germline, CDR1 is MDHEN, CDR2 SYDVKM. The length of the CDR3 is 15 residues. CDR3 residues: CASSRGGGGGETQYF. The CDR3 DNA follows: TGTGCCAGCAGCCGTGGGGGAGGGGGTGGAGAGACCCAGTACTTC. The whole variable domain, filled in from reference TRBV28 and TRBJ2-5, reads DVKVTQSSRYLVKRTGEKVFLECVQDMDHENMFWYRQDPGLGLRLIYFSYDVKMKEKGDIPEGYSVSREKKERFSLILESASTNQTSMYLCASSRGGGGGETQYFGPGTRLLVL.

The rearrangement joins TRBV6-4 to TRBJ2-1; no firm D call. Trimming left V 6 bases short and J 0 bases short, with 6 bases between. This CDR3 has 13 amino acids. Germline CDR1 reads MRHNA; CDR2 reads SNTAGT. The CDR3 region has the DNA TGTGCCAGCAGGCAAAGCTCCTACAATGAGCAGTTCTTC. Protein product: CASRQSSYNEQFF.

The chain's CDR3 is CAWSVYRRQPGAFF. For the CDR3, the DNA is TGTGCCTGGAGTGTATACCGGAGGCAGCCGGGAGCTTTCTTT. This chain connects TRBV30 to TRBJ1-1; D unclear. Trimming left V 0 bases short and J 10 bases short, with 18 bases between. CDR1 is GTSNPN, CDR2 SVGIG, per germline (reference sequence). The CDR3 consists of 14 residues. Together with reference TRBV30 and TRBJ1-1, the CDR3 gives the full variable domain: SQTIHQWPATLVQPVGSPLSLECTVEGTSNPNLYWYRQAAGRGLQLLFYSVGIGQISSEVPQNLSASRPQDRQFILSSKKLLLSDSGFYLCAWSVYRRQPGAFFGQGTRLTVV.

V and J are TRBV10-3 and TRBJ1-1; 8 bases align to TRBD1. Germline values: CDR1 ENHRY, CDR2 SYGVKD. V lost 3 bases and J lost 3; bases outside the gene matches: 3. This CDR3 has 14 amino acids. The CDR3 spells CAISDLGQDTEAFF. For the CDR3, the DNA is TGTGCCATCAGTGATCTGGGACAGGACACTGAAGCTTTCTTT.

This clone was detected only once. The chain is built from TRBV24-1 and TRBJ2-6; D gene unclear. Trimming removed 3 bases from V and 0 bases from J, with 14 bases in between. CDR3 length: 18 residues. Germline V gives CDR1 KGHDR, CDR2 SFDVKD. The CDR3 spells CATSDRALGPSGANVLTF. CDR3 coding DNA: TGTGCCACCAGTGATCGGGCCTTGGGCCCCTCTGGGGCCAACGTCCTGACTTTC.

This clone was observed a handful of times. The chain carries TRBV4-2 and TRBJ2-2; D is unresolved. The CDR3 sequence is 14 residues long. Germline assignment: CDR1 LGHNA and CDR2 YNFKEQ. Between the trimmed V and J ends, which lost 8 bases and 3 bases, there was a span of 13 bases. CDR3 residues: CASRVTTDTGELFF. CDR3 DNA sequence: TGTGCCAGCCGAGTTACCACAGACACCGGGGAGCTGTTTTTT.

CDR3 in DNA: TGCGCCAGCAGCTTGGTGGGACAGGCGATCACAGATACGCAGTATTTT. Translating gives CASSLVGQAITDTQYF. The chain carries TRBV5-1 and TRBJ2-3, with 8 bases aligning to TRBD1. Germline-derived CDR1 and CDR2 are SGHRS and YFSETQ. The V gene end was trimmed by 0 bases and the J gene end by 2 bases; junction bases not matched to a gene: 5. The CDR3 sequence is 16 residues long.

This rearrangement joins TRBV2 to TRBJ2-5, with TRBD2 matching 9 bases. This CDR3 comprises 15 residues. The germline CDR1 and CDR2 sequences are SNHLY and FYNNEI. J lost 4 bases, V lost 4 bases, and 7 bases had no gene match. The CDR3, as DNA: TGTGCCAGCAGTGTACTAGCGGGTCTGGGAGAGACCCAGTACTTC. It is translated as CASSVLAGLGETQYF.

This clone was counted a few times. This CDR3 reads CASSFLQGTGELFF. CDR3 nucleotides: TGCGCCAGCAGCTTCTTACAGGGAACCGGGGAGCTGTTTTTT. J is TRBJ2-2 and V is TRBV5-1; D possibly corresponds to TRBD1 (6 bases). Germline CDR1 reads SGHRS; CDR2 reads YFSETQ. V gave up 2 bases and J gave up 5 bases, with 10 bases separating them. This CDR3 is 14 amino acids long.

The chain employs TRBV19 and TRBJ1-4; D is possibly TRBD1 (6 bases). Trimming shortened V by 10 bases and J by 5 bases, and 20 bases separated the two germline ends. This CDR3 has 15 amino acids. Germline CDR1 is LNHDA and CDR2 is SQIVND (reference sequence). The CDR3 coding sequence is TGTGCCACTCCCTTATCCCCGGGACACAATGAAAAACTGTTTTTT. This translates into CATPLSPGHNEKLFF.

The V and J genes are TRBV7-3 and TRBJ1-2; the match to TRBD1 covers 8 bases. CDR1 is SGHTA, CDR2 FQGTGA, per germline. The CDR3 length is 13 residues. Trimming removed 5 bases from V and 4 bases from J; junction bases left unmatched: 3. The DNA of the CDR3 is TGTGCCAGCAGCCCCGGACAGGGCTATGGCTACACCTTC. This sequence encodes CASSPGQGYGYTF.